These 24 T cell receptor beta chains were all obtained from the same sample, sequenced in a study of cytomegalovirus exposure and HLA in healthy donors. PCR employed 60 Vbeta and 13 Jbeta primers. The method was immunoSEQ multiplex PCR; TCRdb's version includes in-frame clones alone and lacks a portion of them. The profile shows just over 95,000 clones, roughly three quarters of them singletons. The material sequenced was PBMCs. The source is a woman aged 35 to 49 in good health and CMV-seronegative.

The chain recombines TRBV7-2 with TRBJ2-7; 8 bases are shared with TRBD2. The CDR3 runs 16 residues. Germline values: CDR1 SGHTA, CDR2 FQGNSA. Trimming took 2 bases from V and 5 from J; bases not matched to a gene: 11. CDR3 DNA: TGTGCCAGCAGCTTACTGGTCAGCGGGGGCCGGGACGAGCAGTACTTC. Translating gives CASSLLVSGGRDEQYF.

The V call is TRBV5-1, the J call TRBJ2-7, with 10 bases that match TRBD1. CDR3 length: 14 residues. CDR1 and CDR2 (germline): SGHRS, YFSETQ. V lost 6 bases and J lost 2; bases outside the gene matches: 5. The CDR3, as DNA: TGCGCCAGCACCCTAGGACAGGGGGCCTACGAGCAGTACTTC. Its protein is CASTLGQGAYEQYF.

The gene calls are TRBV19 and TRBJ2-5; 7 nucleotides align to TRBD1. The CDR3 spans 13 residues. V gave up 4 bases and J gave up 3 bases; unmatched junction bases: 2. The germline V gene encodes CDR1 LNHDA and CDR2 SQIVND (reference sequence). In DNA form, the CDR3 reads TGTGCCAGTAGTACCCAGGGGGAAGAGACCCAGTACTTC. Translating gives CASSTQGEETQYF.

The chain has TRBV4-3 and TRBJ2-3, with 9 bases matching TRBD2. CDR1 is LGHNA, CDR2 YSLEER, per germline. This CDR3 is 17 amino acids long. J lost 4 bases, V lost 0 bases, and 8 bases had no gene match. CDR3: CASSQDFAGGPSDTQYF. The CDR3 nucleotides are TGCGCCAGCAGCCAAGATTTTGCGGGGGGGCCCTCAGATACGCAGTATTTT.

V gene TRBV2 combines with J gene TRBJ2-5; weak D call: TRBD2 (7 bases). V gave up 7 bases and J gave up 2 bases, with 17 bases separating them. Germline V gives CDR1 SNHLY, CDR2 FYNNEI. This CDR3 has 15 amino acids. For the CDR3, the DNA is TGTGCCAGCACCGTCCTGCGGGGGCCTCAAGAGACCCAGTACTTC. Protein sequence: CASTVLRGPQETQYF.

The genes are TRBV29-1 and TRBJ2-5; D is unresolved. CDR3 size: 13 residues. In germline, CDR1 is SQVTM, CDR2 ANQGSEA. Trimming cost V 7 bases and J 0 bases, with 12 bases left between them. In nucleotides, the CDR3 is TGCAGCGCCGTTACAGACAACCAAGAGACCCAGTACTTC. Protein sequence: CSAVTDNQETQYF. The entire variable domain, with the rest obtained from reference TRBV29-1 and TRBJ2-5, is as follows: SAVISQKPSRDICQRGTSLTIQCQVDSQVTMMFWYRQQPGQSLTLIATANQGSEATYESGFVIDKFPISRPNLTFSTLTVSNMSPEDSSIYLCSAVTDNQETQYFGPGTRLLVL.

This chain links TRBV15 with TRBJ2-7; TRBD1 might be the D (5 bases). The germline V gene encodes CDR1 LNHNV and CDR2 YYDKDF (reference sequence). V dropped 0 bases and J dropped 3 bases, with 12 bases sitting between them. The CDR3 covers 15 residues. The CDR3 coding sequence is TGTGCCACCAGCAGAGATCAGGGCGGACACTACGAGCAGTACTTC. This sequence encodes CATSRDQGGHYEQYF.

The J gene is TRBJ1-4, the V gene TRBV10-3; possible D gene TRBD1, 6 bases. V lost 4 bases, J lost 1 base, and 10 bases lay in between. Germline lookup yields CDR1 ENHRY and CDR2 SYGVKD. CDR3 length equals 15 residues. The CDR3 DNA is TGTGCCATCAGTGCTACAGGGCGAACTAATGAAAAACTGTTTTTT. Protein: CAISATGRTNEKLFF.

The CDR3: CATSGPRGGWNEQFF. The CDR3 coding sequence is TGTGCCACCAGCGGACCGAGGGGGGGATGGAATGAGCAGTTCTTC. The chain links TRBV15 to TRBJ2-1; D perhaps matches TRBD2 (7 bases). In germline, CDR1 is LNHNV, CDR2 YYDKDF (reference sequence). V was shortened by 5 bases and J by 7 bases, with 18 bases between the two germline ends. CDR3 length: 15 amino acids.

In nucleotides, the CDR3 is TGCGCCAGCAGCTTGGAACTAAGAGACTACGCTTACAATGAGCAGTTCTTC. The encoded protein is CASSLELRDYAYNEQFF. The chain couples TRBV5-1 to TRBJ2-1; perhaps TRBD2 as D (5 bases). The germline gives CDR1 SGHRS, CDR2 YFSETQ. V shed 0 bases and J shed 4 bases, with 17 bases lying between them. The CDR3 is 17 residues long. Full variable domain (outside the CDR3, taken from reference TRBV5-1 and TRBJ2-1): KAGVTQTPRYLIKTRGQQVTLSCSPISGHRSVSWYQQTPGQGLQFLFEYFSETQRNKGNFPGRFSGRQFSNSRSEMNVSTLELGDSALYLCASSLELRDYAYNEQFFGPGTRLTVL.

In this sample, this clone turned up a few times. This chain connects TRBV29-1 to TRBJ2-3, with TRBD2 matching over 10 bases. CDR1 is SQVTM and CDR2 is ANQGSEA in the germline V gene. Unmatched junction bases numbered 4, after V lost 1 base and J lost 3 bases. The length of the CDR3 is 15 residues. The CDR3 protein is CSVEGSGGETDTQYF. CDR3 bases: TGCAGCGTTGAAGGCAGCGGGGGGGAGACAGATACGCAGTATTTT.

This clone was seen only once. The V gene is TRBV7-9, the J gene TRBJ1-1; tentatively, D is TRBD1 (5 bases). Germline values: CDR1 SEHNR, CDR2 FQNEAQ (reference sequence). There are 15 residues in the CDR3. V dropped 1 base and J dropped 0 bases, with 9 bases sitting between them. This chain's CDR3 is CASSLGRTLNTEAFF. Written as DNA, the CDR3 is TGTGCCAGCAGCTTAGGCCGGACATTGAACACTGAAGCTTTCTTT. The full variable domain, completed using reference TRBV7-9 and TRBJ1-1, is DTGVSQNPRHKITKRGQNVTFRCDPISEHNRLYWYRQTLGQGPEFLTYFQNEAQLEKSRLLSDRFSAERPKGSFSTLEIQRTEQGDSAMYLCASSLGRTLNTEAFFGQGTRLTVV.

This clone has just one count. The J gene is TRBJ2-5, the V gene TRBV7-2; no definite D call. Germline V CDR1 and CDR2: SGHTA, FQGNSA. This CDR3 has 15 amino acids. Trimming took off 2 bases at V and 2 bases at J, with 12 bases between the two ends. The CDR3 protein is CASSLYKLDQETQYF. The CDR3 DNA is TGTGCCAGCAGCTTATATAAGCTAGATCAAGAGACCCAGTACTTC.

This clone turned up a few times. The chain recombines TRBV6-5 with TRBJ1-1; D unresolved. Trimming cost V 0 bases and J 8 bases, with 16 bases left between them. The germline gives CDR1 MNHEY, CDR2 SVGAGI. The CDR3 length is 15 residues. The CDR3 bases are TGTGCCAGCAGTTACTCGAGTAGGCGGGAGAAGGAAGCTTTCTTT. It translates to CASSYSSRREKEAFF.

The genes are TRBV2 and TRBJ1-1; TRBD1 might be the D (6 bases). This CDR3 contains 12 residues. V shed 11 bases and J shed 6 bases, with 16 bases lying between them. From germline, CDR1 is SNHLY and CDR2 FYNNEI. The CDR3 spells CAGDRIRAEAFF. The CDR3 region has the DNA TGTGCCGGTGACAGGATTCGGGCTGAAGCTTTCTTT.

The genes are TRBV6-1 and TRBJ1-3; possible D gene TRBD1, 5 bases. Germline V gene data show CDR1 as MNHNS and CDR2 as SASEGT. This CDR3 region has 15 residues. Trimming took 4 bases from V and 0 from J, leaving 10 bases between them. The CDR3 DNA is TGTGCCAGCAGTGGACAGCTTCTCTCTGGAAACACCATATATTTT. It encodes CASSGQLLSGNTIYF.

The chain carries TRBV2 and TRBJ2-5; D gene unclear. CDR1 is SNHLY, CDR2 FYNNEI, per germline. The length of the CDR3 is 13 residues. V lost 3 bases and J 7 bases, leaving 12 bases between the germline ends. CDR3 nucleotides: TGTGCCAGCAGTGATTGGTTGCAGGCGACCCAGTACTTC. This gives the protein CASSDWLQATQYF.

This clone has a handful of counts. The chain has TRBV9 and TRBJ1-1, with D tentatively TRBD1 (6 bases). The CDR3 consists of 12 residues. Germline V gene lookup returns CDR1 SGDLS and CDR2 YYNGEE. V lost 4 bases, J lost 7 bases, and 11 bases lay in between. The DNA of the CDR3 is TGTGCCAGCAGCCTAGAGACAGGTGAAGCTTTCTTT. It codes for CASSLETGEAFF.

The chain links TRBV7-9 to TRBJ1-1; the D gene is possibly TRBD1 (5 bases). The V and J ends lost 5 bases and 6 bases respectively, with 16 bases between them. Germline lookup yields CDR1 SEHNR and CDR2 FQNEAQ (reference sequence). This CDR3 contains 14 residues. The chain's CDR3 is CASSIQGWTPEAFF. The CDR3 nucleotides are TGTGCCAGCAGCATTCAAGGATGGACACCTGAAGCTTTCTTT.

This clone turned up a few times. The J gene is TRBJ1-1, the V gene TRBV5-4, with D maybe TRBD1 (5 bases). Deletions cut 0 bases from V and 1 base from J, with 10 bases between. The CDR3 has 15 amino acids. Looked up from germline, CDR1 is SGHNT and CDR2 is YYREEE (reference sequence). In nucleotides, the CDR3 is TGTGCCAGCAGCTTGGAGGGCGGGGGGAACACTGAAGCTTTCTTT. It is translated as CASSLEGGGNTEAFF. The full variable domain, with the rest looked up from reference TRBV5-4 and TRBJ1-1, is ETGVTQSPTHLIKTRGQQVTLRCSSQSGHNTVSWYQQALGQGPQFIFQYYREEENGRGNFPPRFSGLQFPNYSSELNVNALELDDSALYLCASSLEGGGNTEAFFGQGTRLTVV.

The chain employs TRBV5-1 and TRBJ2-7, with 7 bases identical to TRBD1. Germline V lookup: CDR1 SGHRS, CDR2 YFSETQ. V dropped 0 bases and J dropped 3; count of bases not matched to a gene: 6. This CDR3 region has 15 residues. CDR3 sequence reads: CASSLGQGELYEQYF. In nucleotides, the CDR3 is TGCGCCAGCAGCTTGGGGCAGGGGGAGCTCTACGAGCAGTACTTC.

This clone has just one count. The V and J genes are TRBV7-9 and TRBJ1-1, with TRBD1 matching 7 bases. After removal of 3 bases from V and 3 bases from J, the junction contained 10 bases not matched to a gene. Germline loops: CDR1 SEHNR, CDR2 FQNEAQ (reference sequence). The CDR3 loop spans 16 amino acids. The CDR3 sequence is CASSFPGGQADTEAFF. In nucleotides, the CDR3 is TGTGCCAGCAGCTTCCCTGGAGGACAGGCGGACACTGAAGCTTTCTTT.

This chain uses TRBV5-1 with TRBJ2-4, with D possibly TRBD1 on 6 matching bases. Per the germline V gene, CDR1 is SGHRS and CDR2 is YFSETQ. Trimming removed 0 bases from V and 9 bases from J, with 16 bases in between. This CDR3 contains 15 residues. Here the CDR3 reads CASSLDLQGRGIQYF. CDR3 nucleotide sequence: TGCGCCAGCAGCTTGGACCTACAGGGTCGGGGCATTCAGTACTTC.

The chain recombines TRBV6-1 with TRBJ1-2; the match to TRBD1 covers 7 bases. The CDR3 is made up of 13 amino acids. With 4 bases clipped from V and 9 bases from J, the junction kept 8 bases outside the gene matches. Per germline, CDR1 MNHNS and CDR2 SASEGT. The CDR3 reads CASSVEQGQSYTF. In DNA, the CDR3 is TGTGCCAGCAGTGTAGAGCAGGGACAGAGCTACACCTTC.